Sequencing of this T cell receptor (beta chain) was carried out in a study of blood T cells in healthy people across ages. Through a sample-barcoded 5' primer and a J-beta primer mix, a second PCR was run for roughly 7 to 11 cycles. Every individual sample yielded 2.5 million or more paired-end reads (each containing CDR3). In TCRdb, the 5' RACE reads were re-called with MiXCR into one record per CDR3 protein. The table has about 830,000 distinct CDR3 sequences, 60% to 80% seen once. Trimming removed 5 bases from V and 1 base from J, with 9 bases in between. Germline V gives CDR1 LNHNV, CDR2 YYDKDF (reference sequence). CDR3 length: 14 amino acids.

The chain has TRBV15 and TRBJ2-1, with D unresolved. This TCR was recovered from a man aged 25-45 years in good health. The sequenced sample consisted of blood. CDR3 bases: TGTGCCACCAGCGGGGTTGGGTCCTACAATGAGCAGTTCTTC. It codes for CATSGVGSYNEQFF. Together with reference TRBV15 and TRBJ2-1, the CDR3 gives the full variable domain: DAMVIQNPRYQVTQFGKPVTLSCSQTLNHNVMYWYQQKSSQAPKLLFHYYDKDFNNEADTPDNFQSRRPNTSFCFLDIRSPGLGDTAMYLCATSGVGSYNEQFFGPGTRLTVL.